This is a list of T cell receptor beta chains from one sample in a study of blood T cell repertoires in COVID-19. Clones were sequenced by immunoSEQ multiplex PCR, and TCRdb holds only the in-frame ones, with some missing. The sample shows tens of thousands of clones, roughly 89% of them seen only once. The specimen was peripheral blood. These receptor sequences come from a human donor with acute or convalescent COVID-19. The donor label of this sample is uncertain. Both conserved end residues are part of each CDR3. Size is stated for part of the rows, as once, few or many counts, or as a class when the clone is expanded.

TRBJ1-2	TRBV3-1/TRBV3-2	15	NA	CASSQGPGTNYGYTF
TRBJ1-1	TRBV9	14	NA	CASSVSSYGGSAFF
TRBJ1-1	TRBV5-6	16	NA	CASSLVGRTTNTEAFF
TRBJ2-2	TRBV27	12	NA	CASSRGTGELFF
TRBJ2-5	TRBV2	13	NA	CASTSDSFWTQYF
TRBJ2-1	TRBV2	13	NA	CASRQRSGSEQFF
TRBJ1-1	TRBV7-6	13	NA	CASSLGANTEAFF
TRBJ2-3	TRBV24-1	15	NA	CATSVQRGGTDTQYF
TRBJ2-7	TRBV6-5	14	NA	CASRRGEGLYEQYF
TRBJ1-5	TRBV6-5	14	once	CASSRQGGNQPQHF
TRBJ2-7	TRBV5-1	15	NA	CASSLIAEPYYEQYF
TRBJ1-3	TRBV24-1	13	NA	CATRDRAGNTIYF
TRBJ2-5	TRBV5-1	13	NA	CASSSDRQGTQYF
TRBJ2-3	TRBV28	13	once	CASSLRSRDTQYF
TRBJ2-7	TRBV28	16	NA	CASSSSSASATYEQYF
TRBJ2-2	TRBV9	15	NA	CASSPTGSGGVELFF
TRBJ1-4	TRBV16	14	once	CASSQFEVSEKLFF
TRBJ2-1	TRBV3-1/TRBV3-2	16	NA	CASSQYPGLSYNEQFF
TRBJ2-1	TRBV14	15	NA	CASSQDHGSYNEQFF
TRBJ1-5	TRBV4-2	17	NA	CASSQEGGQGYNQPQHF
TRBJ1-1	TRBV5-1	13	NA	CASSEAGNTEAFF
TRBJ2-4	TRBV5-1	16	NA	CASSLGGSGNSDIQYF
TRBJ1-6	TRBV30	14	NA	CAWSVGGANSPLHF
TRBJ1-6	TRBV7-9	16	few	CASSRGTGFYNSPLHF
TRBJ2-3	TRBV9	14	NA	CASSVQGTTDTQYF
TRBJ2-7	TRBV28	14	NA	CASRNAGLGYEQYF
TRBJ2-2	TRBV24-1	16	once	CATSDYTGLGSGELFF